This T cell receptor beta chain was captured in a study of blood T cell repertoires in COVID-19. Study in general: Some COVID-19 samples were acute and others convalescent; all came from the United States, Italy and Spain. T cells, B-cell-depleted T cells, or PBMCs supplied cDNA or gDNA.

Recruitment covered over 20 US areas and drew participants whose ages spanned roughly 18 to 90 years. Participants' own reports of clinical history determined their cohort assignment. The V gene end was trimmed by 5 bases and the J gene end by 3 bases; junction bases not matched to a gene: 6. CDR3 length: 16 amino acids. Germline V gene sequence: CDR1 MNHEY, CDR2 SVGEGT. Sequenced by immunoSEQ multiplex PCR; TCRdb stores in-frame clones only, minus some. The table has under 300,000 clones, around 90% seen once. In its sample, this clone was seen once. The chain links TRBV6-2 or TRBV6-3 to TRBJ2-3, with 12 bases matching TRBD2. The sample taken for sequencing was PBMCs or T cells enriched from blood (not recorded which). The clonotype comes from a human donor in a cohort exposed to, infected with or recovered from COVID-19 (not recorded which). The donor label of this sample is uncertain. CDR3 in DNA: TGTGCCAGCAGTCCAGGACTAGCGGGGATGACAGATACGCAGTATTTT. Translated, it gives CASSPGLAGMTDTQYF.